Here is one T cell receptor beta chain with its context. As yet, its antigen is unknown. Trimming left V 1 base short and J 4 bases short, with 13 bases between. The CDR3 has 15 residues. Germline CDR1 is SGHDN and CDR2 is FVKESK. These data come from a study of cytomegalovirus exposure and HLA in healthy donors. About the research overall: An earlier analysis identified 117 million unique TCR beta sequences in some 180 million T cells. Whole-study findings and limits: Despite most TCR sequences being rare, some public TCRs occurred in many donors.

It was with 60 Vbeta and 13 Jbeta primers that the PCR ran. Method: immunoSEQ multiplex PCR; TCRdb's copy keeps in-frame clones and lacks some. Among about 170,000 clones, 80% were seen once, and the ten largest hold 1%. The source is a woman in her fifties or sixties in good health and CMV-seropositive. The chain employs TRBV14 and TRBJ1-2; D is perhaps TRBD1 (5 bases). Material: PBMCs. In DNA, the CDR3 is TGTGCCAGCAGCCAAGGATTTCGACAGTCCTATGGCTACACCTTC. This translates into CASSQGFRQSYGYTF.